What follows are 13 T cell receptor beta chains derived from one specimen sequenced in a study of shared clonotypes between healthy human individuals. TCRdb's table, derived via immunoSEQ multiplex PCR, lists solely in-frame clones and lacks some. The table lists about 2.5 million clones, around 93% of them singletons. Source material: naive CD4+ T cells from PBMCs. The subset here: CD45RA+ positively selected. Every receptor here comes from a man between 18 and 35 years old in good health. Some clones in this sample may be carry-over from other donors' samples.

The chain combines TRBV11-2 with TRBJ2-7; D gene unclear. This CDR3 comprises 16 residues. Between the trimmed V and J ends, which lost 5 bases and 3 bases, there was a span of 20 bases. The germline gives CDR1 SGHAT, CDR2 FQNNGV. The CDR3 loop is CASSPGRASIFYEQYF. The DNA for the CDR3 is TGTGCCAGCAGCCCGGGCCGGGCCTCGATATTCTACGAGCAGTACTTC.

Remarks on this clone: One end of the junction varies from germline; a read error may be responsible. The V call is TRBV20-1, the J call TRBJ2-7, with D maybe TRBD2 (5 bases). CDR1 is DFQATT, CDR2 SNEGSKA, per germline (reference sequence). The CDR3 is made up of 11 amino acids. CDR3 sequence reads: CSAIGVASRTF. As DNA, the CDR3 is TGCAGTGCTATAGGTGTCGCTAGCAGAACCTTC.

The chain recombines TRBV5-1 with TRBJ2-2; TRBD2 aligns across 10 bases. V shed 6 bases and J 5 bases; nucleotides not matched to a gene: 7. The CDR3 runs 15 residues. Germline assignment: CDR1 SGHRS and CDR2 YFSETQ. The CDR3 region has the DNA TGCGCCAGCACTCTCAGCGGGAGGGAGACCGGGGAGCTGTTTTTT. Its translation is CASTLSGRETGELFF.

The CDR3: CASSPRPSGNTIYF. Written as DNA, the CDR3 is TGTGCCAGCAGCCCTCGCCCCTCTGGAAACACCATATATTTT. The V gene is TRBV7-8, the J gene TRBJ1-3; no definite D call. Trimming took 5 bases from V and 0 from J, leaving 8 bases between them. CDR3 size: 14 residues. Germline V lookup: CDR1 SGHVS, CDR2 FQNEAQ.

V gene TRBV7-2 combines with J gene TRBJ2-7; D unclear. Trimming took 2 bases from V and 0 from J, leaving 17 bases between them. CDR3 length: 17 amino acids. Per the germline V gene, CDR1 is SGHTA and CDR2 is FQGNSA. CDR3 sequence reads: CASSLLLTGPHSYEQYF. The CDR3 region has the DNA TGTGCCAGCAGCTTACTCCTGACGGGTCCCCACTCCTACGAGCAGTACTTC. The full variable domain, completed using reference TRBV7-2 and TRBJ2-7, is GAGVSQSPSNKVTEKGKDVELRCDPISGHTALYWYRQSLGQGLEFLIYFQGNSAPDKSGLPSDRFSAERTGGSVSTLTIQRTQQEDSAVYLCASSLLLTGPHSYEQYFGPGTRLTVT.

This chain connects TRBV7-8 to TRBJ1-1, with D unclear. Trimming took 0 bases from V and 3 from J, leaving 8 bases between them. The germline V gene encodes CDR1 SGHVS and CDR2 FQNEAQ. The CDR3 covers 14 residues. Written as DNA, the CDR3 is TGTGCCAGCAGCTTAGCCGCAGGATACACTGAAGCTTTCTTT. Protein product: CASSLAAGYTEAFF.

CDR3 DNA: TGTGCCAGCAGCTCTCCCGGGGGAGAGCATTCACCCCTCCACTTT. Its translation is CASSSPGGEHSPLHF. The V call is TRBV7-9, the J call TRBJ1-6; D perhaps matches TRBD1 (5 bases). CDR3 size: 15 residues. In germline, CDR1 is SEHNR, CDR2 FQNEAQ (reference sequence). Trimming removed 4 bases from V and 8 bases from J, with 15 bases in between.

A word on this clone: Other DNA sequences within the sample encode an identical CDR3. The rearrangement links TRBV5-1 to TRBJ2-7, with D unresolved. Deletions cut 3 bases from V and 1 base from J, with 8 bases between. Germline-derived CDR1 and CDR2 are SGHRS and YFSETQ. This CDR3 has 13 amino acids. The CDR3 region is CASSSGGSYEQYF. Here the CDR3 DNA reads TGCGCCAGCAGCTCGGGCGGATCCTACGAGCAGTACTTC.

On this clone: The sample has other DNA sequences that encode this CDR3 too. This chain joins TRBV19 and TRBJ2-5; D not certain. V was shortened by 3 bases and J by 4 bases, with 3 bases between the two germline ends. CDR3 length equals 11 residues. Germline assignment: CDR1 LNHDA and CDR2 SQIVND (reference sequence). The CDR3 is CASSIRETQYF. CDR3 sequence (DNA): TGTGCCAGTAGTATCAGAGAGACCCAGTACTTC.

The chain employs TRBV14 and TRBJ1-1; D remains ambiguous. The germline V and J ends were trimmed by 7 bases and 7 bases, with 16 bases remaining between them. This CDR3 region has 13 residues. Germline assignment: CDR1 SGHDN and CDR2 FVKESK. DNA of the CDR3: TGTGCCAGCAAACCTGCCCCCCAGCATGAAGCTTTCTTT. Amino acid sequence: CASKPAPQHEAFF.

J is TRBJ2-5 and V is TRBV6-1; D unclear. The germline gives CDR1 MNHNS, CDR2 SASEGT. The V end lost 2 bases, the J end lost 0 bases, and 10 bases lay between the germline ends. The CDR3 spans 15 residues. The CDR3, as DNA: TGTGCCAGCAGTGAACCTACACTCTACCAAGAGACCCAGTACTTC. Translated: CASSEPTLYQETQYF.

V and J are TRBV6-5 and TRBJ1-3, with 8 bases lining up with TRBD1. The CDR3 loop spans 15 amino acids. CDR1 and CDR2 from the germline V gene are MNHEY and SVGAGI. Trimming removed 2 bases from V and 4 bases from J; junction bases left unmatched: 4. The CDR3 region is CASSYRGQGGNTIYF. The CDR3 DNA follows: TGTGCCAGCAGTTACCGAGGACAGGGAGGAAACACCATATATTTT.

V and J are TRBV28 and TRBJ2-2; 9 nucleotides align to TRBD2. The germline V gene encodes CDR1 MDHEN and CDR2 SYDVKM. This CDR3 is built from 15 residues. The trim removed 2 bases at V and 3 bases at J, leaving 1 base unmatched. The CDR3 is CASSLTSGYTGELFF. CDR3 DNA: TGTGCCAGCAGTTTAACTAGCGGGTACACCGGGGAGCTGTTTTTT.